This T cell receptor beta chain came from a study of T cell clonality in common variable immunodeficiency. This clone occurred many times. The CDR3 end is not reached by the read, which stops 3 residues before it; the germline J gene fills it in. V lost 3 bases and J lost 8, with 10 bases in between. CDR3 length: 13 amino acids. Per the germline V gene, CDR1 is SEHNR and CDR2 is FQNEAQ (reference sequence). Sequencing used immunoSEQ multiplex PCR; TCRdb keeps in-frame clones, though not all of them. This sample has tens of thousands of clones and no singletons, with around 1.5% in the ten largest. J is TRBJ1-4 and V is TRBV7-9; D possibly corresponds to TRBD1 (5 bases). This receptor was taken from a person aged 18 to 75 in good health. The sequenced sample consisted of peripheral blood mononuclear cells. CDR3 residues: CASSFQGREKLFF. CDR3 DNA, as far as it was read: TGTGCCAGCAGCTTCCAGGGCAGGGAAAAA.